This TCR beta chain comes out of a study of regulatory T cells in long-lasting Graves disease. Overall study: Persistent cases were those of Graves' disease that involved over 5 years of antithyroid drugs with positive TSH receptor antibodies. Study-level findings and limits: Graves' patients with persistent disease showed TCR diversity lower than patients newly diagnosed. Persistent disease preferred TRBV28, TRBJ1-2 and TRBJ2-5.

The time point: persistent/refractory GD, antithyroid drugs over 5 years with positive TRAb. TCR sequences were obtained from RNA taken from PBMCs. Graves' disease diagnosis relied on American Thyroid Association guidelines. Sequencing libraries for TCR beta were prepared with iRepertoire HTBI primers and Arm-PCR of CDR3 regions. A single record per CDR3 protein comes from TCRdb applying MiXCR to the multiplex PCR reads. Among 350,000 to 450,000 distinct CDR3 sequences, 20% to 25% were seen once, and the ten largest hold around 20%. The CDR3 extends over 17 amino acids. With V trimmed by 4 bases and J by 7 bases, 11 bases remained unmatched. Germline CDR1 and CDR2: LGHDT and YNNKEL (reference sequence). In the case of this clonotype: Its antigen remains unknown.

The clonotype was recovered from a female donor with Graves disease. The material was peripheral blood mononuclear cells (PBMCs), obtained when the disease was refractory, from a patient treated with antithyroid drugs. This chain joins TRBV3-1 and TRBJ2-1; 12 nucleotides agree with TRBD2. In DNA, the CDR3 is TGTGCCAGCAGCCCCCTCGGACTAGCGGGGCCCTCAAATGAGCAGTTCTTC. This translates into CASSPLGLAGPSNEQFF.